This T cell receptor beta chain comes out of a study of identical twins. TCRdb reprocessed the 5' RACE reads via MiXCR and lists one record per CDR3 protein. The sample yields hundreds of thousands of distinct CDR3 sequences, roughly 8.6% seen once. Germline V lookup: CDR1 SGHVS, CDR2 FNYEAQ. With V trimmed by 5 bases and J by 10 bases, 14 bases remained unmatched. CDR3 length: 15 residues. Another study also made use of these data, one on yellow fever vaccine responses in identical twins.

The chain has TRBV7-6 and TRBJ2-3, with TRBD2 matching over 8 bases. The source of this sequence is a young woman in good health. Sequenced material: CD8+ T cells sorted from blood. The CDR3 region is CASSHLAGANNPQYF. The CDR3 DNA reads TGTGCCAGCAGCCACCTAGCGGGTGCCAATAATCCGCAGTATTTT.